Shown below are 29 T cell receptor beta chains from a single sample sequenced in a study of identifying expanded T cells in peripheral blood. Some clones are missing from TCRdb's copy, which holds only in-frame ones; the method was immunoSEQ multiplex PCR. The table has approximately 120,000 clones, over 65% seen once. The material sequenced was blood. The receptors come from a person aged 18 to 69 in good health.

The chain joins TRBV29-1 to TRBJ2-7; 7 positions agree with TRBD1. The V gene's germline CDR1 is SQVTM and CDR2 ANQGSEA. V shed 3 bases and J 7 bases; nucleotides not matched to a gene: 9. The CDR3 extends over 13 amino acids. The CDR3 region has the DNA TGCAGCGTTGAGGTAGGGGGCTCTTGGGAGCAGTACTTC. It is translated as CSVEVGGSWEQYF.

V and J are TRBV9 and TRBJ1-1; D gene ambiguous. V was trimmed by 4 bases and J by 3 bases, leaving 19 bases between them. The CDR3 sequence is 16 residues long. Germline V gene lookup returns CDR1 SGDLS and CDR2 YYNGEE. The CDR3 DNA reads as TGTGCCAGCAGCAGGACGGCCGTTTTAAGGGACACTGAAGCTTTCTTT. Translated: CASSRTAVLRDTEAFF.

This chain links TRBV27 with TRBJ2-5; 7 bases fit TRBD2. The CDR3 contains 14 residues. Per germline, CDR1 MNHEY and CDR2 SMNVEV (reference sequence). The ends lost 3 bases at V and 2 bases at J; junction bases unmatched: 3. The CDR3, as DNA: TGTGCCAGCAGTTTGGGGGGGTTTCAAGAGACCCAGTACTTC. Translation: CASSLGGFQETQYF.

The chain recombines TRBV5-1 with TRBJ1-3; 8 bases are a match to TRBD1. Unmatched junction bases numbered 3, after V lost 0 bases and J lost 1 base. Looked up from germline, CDR1 is SGHRS and CDR2 is YFSETQ. The CDR3 covers 16 residues. This chain's CDR3 is CASSLARTGSGNTIYF. In DNA form, the CDR3 reads TGCGCCAGCAGCTTGGCACGGACAGGGTCTGGAAACACCATATATTTT.

V and J are TRBV7-2 and TRBJ1-2; TRBD1 might be the D (5 bases). This CDR3 has 16 amino acids. Germline CDR1 reads SGHTA; CDR2 reads FQGNSA. V lost 0 bases and J lost 3, with 14 bases in between. CDR3 in DNA: TGTGCCAGCAGCTTAGCGCTTTTGGGGACGGACTATGGCTACACCTTC. Its translation is CASSLALLGTDYGYTF.

J is TRBJ2-4 and V is TRBV7-2; D may be TRBD1 (5 bases). CDR3 length equals 14 residues. V was cut by 5 bases and J by 9 bases, with 17 bases left in between. Germline V gene lookup returns CDR1 SGHTA and CDR2 FQGNSA. In nucleotides, the CDR3 is TGTGCCAGCAGCCCCTCCTACGGCCAGGGCATTCAGTACTTC. It is translated as CASSPSYGQGIQYF.

The CDR3 DNA reads as TGTGCCAGTAGACCCCATTCGGGGAATGAGCAGTTCTTC. This sequence encodes CASRPHSGNEQFF. The gene calls are TRBV19 and TRBJ2-1; TRBD2 might be the D (5 bases). The CDR3 is 13 residues long. Germline loops: CDR1 LNHDA, CDR2 SQIVND (reference sequence). Trimming shortened V by 6 bases and J by 7 bases, and 13 bases separated the two germline ends. The full variable domain, with the rest looked up from reference TRBV19 and TRBJ2-1, is DGGITQSPKYLFRKEGQNVTLSCEQNLNHDAMYWYRQDPGQGLRLIYYSQIVNDFQKGDIAEGYSVSREKKESFPLTVTSAQKNPTAFYLCASRPHSGNEQFFGPGTRLTVL.

This clone showed up just a few times. The chain carries TRBV6-1 and TRBJ1-1; D ambiguous. This CDR3 has 15 amino acids. V was trimmed by 1 base and J by 3 bases, leaving 12 bases between them. Germline CDR1 is MNHNS and CDR2 is SASEGT. CDR3 loop: CASSEGEAIYTEAFF. As DNA, the CDR3 is TGTGCCAGCAGTGAAGGGGAGGCCATCTACACTGAAGCTTTCTTT.

The rearrangement joins TRBV6-5 to TRBJ1-3; no clear D gene. Germline V CDR1 and CDR2: MNHEY, SVGAGI. The CDR3 length is 11 residues. V was shortened by 8 bases and J by 4 bases, with 6 bases between the two germline ends. The CDR3 spells CASARGNTIYF. In nucleotides, the CDR3 is TGTGCCAGCGCCCGGGGAAACACCATATATTTT.

The V gene is TRBV7-9, the J gene TRBJ1-1; no definite D call. Trimming removed 7 bases from V and 4 bases from J, with 13 bases in between. The CDR3 covers 13 residues. Germline V gene lookup returns CDR1 SEHNR and CDR2 FQNEAQ (reference sequence). CDR3 sequence reads: CASTGRLITEAFF. The CDR3 DNA follows: TGTGCCAGCACCGGGCGTCTGATCACTGAAGCTTTCTTT.

This clone was seen only a few times. The chain employs TRBV30 and TRBJ1-2, with unresolved D. Trimming cost V 2 bases and J 6 bases, with 16 bases left between them. Per the germline V gene, CDR1 is GTSNPN and CDR2 is SVGIG (reference sequence). The CDR3 has 14 residues. Here the CDR3 DNA reads TGTGCCTGGAGTTACCTGAGCCTGGAGCATGGCTACACCTTC. It is translated as CAWSYLSLEHGYTF.

This clone was seen once. The chain has TRBV5-6 and TRBJ1-2; D is unclear. V was trimmed by 0 bases and J by 8 bases, leaving 8 bases between them. CDR3 length equals 12 residues. Germline V CDR1 and CDR2: SGHDT, YYEEEE. In DNA form, the CDR3 reads TGTGCCAGCAGCTTGGGGGGTGTCGGCTACACCTTC. The encoded protein is CASSLGGVGYTF.

This chain connects TRBV27 to TRBJ2-7, with a possible D match to TRBD1 (5 bases). The germline V and J ends were trimmed by 2 bases and 3 bases, with 14 bases remaining between them. Looked up from germline, CDR1 is MNHEY and CDR2 is SMNVEV (reference sequence). The CDR3 is 15 residues long. The CDR3 here is CASSLRVRQSYEQYF. CDR3 nucleotide sequence: TGTGCCAGCAGTTTAAGAGTGAGACAGAGCTACGAGCAGTACTTC.

This clone was seen only once. The chain uses TRBV28 and TRBJ1-5; tentatively, D is TRBD1 (5 bases). V lost 6 bases and J 8 bases, leaving 14 bases between the germline ends. The CDR3 has 13 residues. The germline gives CDR1 MDHEN, CDR2 SYDVKM. CDR3 protein: CASRGKTEEPQHF. The CDR3 region has the DNA TGTGCCAGCAGGGGCAAGACAGAAGAGCCCCAGCATTTT.

This chain connects TRBV4-3 to TRBJ1-2, with TRBD1 matching 11 bases. Germline CDR1 LGHNA, CDR2 YSLEER. With 0 bases clipped from V and 6 bases from J, the junction kept 9 bases outside the gene matches. The CDR3 runs to 17 residues. CDR3 sequence (DNA): TGCGCCAGCAGCCAAGATTGGGGGACAGGGGGAGGTAATGGCTACACCTTC. Amino acid sequence: CASSQDWGTGGGNGYTF.

The V gene is TRBV20-1, the J gene TRBJ1-2; D remains ambiguous. In germline, CDR1 is DFQATT, CDR2 SNEGSKA (reference sequence). The CDR3 extends over 11 amino acids. V was trimmed by 2 bases and J by 6 bases, leaving 7 bases between them. CDR3 nucleotides: TGCAGTGCTAGATCGGGGAATGGCTACACCTTC. Translated, it gives CSARSGNGYTF.

This clone came up a few times. The chain combines TRBV2 with TRBJ2-3; D remains ambiguous. The CDR3 has 11 residues. The V end was cut by 6 bases, the J end by 11 bases, with 12 bases between. Germline V gene data show CDR1 as SNHLY and CDR2 as FYNNEI. In DNA form, the CDR3 reads TGTGCCAGCAGATTTGAGCATGTGCAGTATTTT. Translating gives CASRFEHVQYF.

The V gene is TRBV30, the J gene TRBJ1-4; perhaps TRBD1 as D (6 bases). The CDR3 has 14 amino acids. V lost 0 bases and J lost 8, with 13 bases in between. Germline V lookup: CDR1 GTSNPN, CDR2 SVGIG (reference sequence). The CDR3 DNA is TGTGCCTGGAGTGTAAAGGGGGTGAGCGAAAAACTGTTTTTT. It is translated as CAWSVKGVSEKLFF.

This chain links TRBV20-1 with TRBJ1-2, with D uncertain. The CDR3 runs to 11 residues. Trimming stripped 3 bases from V and 0 bases from J, with 2 bases between. Germline lookup yields CDR1 DFQATT and CDR2 SNEGSKA (reference sequence). CDR3 in amino acids: CSASSNYGYTF. DNA for the CDR3: TGCAGTGCTAGTTCTAACTATGGCTACACCTTC.

J is TRBJ1-4 and V is TRBV7-2; possibly TRBD1 for D (5 bases). Trimming left V 5 bases short and J 7 bases short, with 11 bases between. The germline V gene has CDR1 SGHTA and CDR2 FQGNSA. This CDR3 is 13 amino acids long. The CDR3 DNA follows: TGTGCCAGCAGCAGGGACGGAGCTGAAAAACTGTTTTTT. Protein: CASSRDGAEKLFF.

The rearrangement joins TRBV4-1 to TRBJ1-1; D gene ambiguous. CDR1 is MGHRA, CDR2 YSYEKL, per germline. The V end was cut by 4 bases, the J end by 0 bases, with 9 bases between. This CDR3 has 14 residues. CDR3 coding DNA: TGCGCCAGCAGCCTCCAGCACTTGAACACTGAAGCTTTCTTT. Its protein is CASSLQHLNTEAFF.

The chain couples TRBV7-2 to TRBJ1-1, with D possibly TRBD1 on 6 matching bases. Germline-derived CDR1 and CDR2 are SGHTA and FQGNSA. CDR3 size: 15 residues. Trimming removed 5 bases from V and 4 bases from J, with 17 bases in between. For the CDR3, the DNA is TGTGCCAGCAGCCGCCTAGGGGGGGGCGGCACTGAAGCTTTCTTT. Translated, it gives CASSRLGGGGTEAFF.

For this clone: Other DNA sequences in this sample translate to the same CDR3. The J gene is TRBJ1-5, the V gene TRBV7-2; D is perhaps TRBD1 (6 bases). The ends were cut back, 3 bases at V and 1 base at J, with 7 bases in the middle. The CDR3 is made up of 14 amino acids. CDR1 and CDR2 (germline): SGHTA, FQGNSA. The CDR3 DNA follows: TGTGCCAGCAGCTTTACAGGGAGCAATCAGCCCCAGCATTTT. The encoded protein is CASSFTGSNQPQHF.

The chain combines TRBV6-6 with TRBJ1-2; 7 nucleotides align to TRBD1. Germline V CDR1 and CDR2: MNHNY, SVGAGI (reference sequence). V gave up 5 bases and J gave up 1 base; unmatched junction bases: 10. CDR3 size: 16 residues. The CDR3, as DNA: TGTGCCAGCAGTGGCGAGGGGGCAAGGGTTAACTATGGCTACACCTTC. This codes for CASSGEGARVNYGYTF.

The chain links TRBV9 to TRBJ1-6; maybe TRBD1 (5 bases). V dropped 0 bases and J dropped 6 bases, with 13 bases sitting between them. The germline V gene encodes CDR1 SGDLS and CDR2 YYNGEE. The CDR3 is 16 residues long. The CDR3: CASSVGAGRLNSPLHF. DNA of the CDR3: TGTGCCAGCAGCGTAGGGGCAGGGAGGCTTAATTCACCCCTCCACTTT.

The chain uses TRBV7-9 and TRBJ2-1, with D hard to call. This CDR3 has 15 amino acids. From germline, CDR1 is SEHNR and CDR2 FQNEAQ (reference sequence). Between the trimmed V and J ends, which lost 0 bases and 0 bases, there was a span of 6 bases. CDR3 nucleotide sequence: TGTGCCAGCAGCTTAGCTGCAAGCTCCTACAATGAGCAGTTCTTC. Protein: CASSLAASSYNEQFF.

This chain connects TRBV9 to TRBJ2-1; 7 bases map to TRBD1. The CDR3 spans 17 residues. V lost 3 bases and J lost 0; bases outside the gene matches: 9. Germline values: CDR1 SGDLS, CDR2 YYNGEE. The CDR3 sequence: CASSADRVLSSYNEQFF. In DNA form, the CDR3 reads TGTGCCAGCAGCGCCGACAGGGTTCTGAGCTCCTACAATGAGCAGTTCTTC.

V usage is TRBV6-6 and J usage is TRBJ1-3, with 9 positions matching TRBD1. The CDR3 spans 15 residues. J was trimmed by 3 bases and V by 6 bases; bases with no gene match: 6. Germline V CDR1 and CDR2: MNHNY, SVGAGI (reference sequence). In nucleotides, the CDR3 is TGTGCCAGCAGGGTACAGGGGGCAGGTGGAAACACCATATATTTT. Its protein product is CASRVQGAGGNTIYF.

This chain links TRBV30 with TRBJ1-2, with a possible D match to TRBD1 (5 bases). The CDR3 is 17 amino acids. V was shortened by 3 bases and J by 3 bases, with 23 bases between the two germline ends. The germline V gene has CDR1 GTSNPN and CDR2 SVGIG (reference sequence). The CDR3 loop is CAWRGRDSTREHYGYTF. The CDR3, as DNA: TGTGCCTGGAGGGGCCGGGACTCAACTAGGGAACACTATGGCTACACCTTC. The whole variable domain, remainder taken from reference TRBV30 and TRBJ1-2, is SQTIHQWPATLVQPVGSPLSLECTVEGTSNPNLYWYRQAAGRGLQLLFYSVGIGQISSEVPQNLSASRPQDRQFILSSKKLLLSDSGFYLCAWRGRDSTREHYGYTFGSGTRLTVV.